This TCR beta chain was identified during a study of shared clonotypes between healthy human individuals. Study background: The people who gave samples were two women and three men aged 18 to 49.

Produced via immunoSEQ multiplex PCR; TCRdb's table is partial and in-frame only. The sample holds approximately 1.5 million clones, 97% to 99% seen once. Germline lookup yields CDR1 MNHNS and CDR2 SASEGT. The CDR3 is made up of 15 amino acids. Trimming took off 7 bases at V and 2 bases at J, with 18 bases between the two ends. The sequencing sample was made of naive CD4+ T cells sorted from blood. As to subset: CD45RA+ positively selected. The TCR was taken from a man aged 25-45 years in good health. This chain links TRBV6-1 with TRBJ2-7; possibly TRBD1 for D (6 bases). This chain's CDR3 is CASTEAHRVTYEQYF. Here the CDR3 DNA reads TGTGCCAGCACCGAAGCGCACAGGGTAACCTACGAGCAGTACTTC.